A selection of T cell receptor beta chains follows, all from one sample in a study of PD-1 blockade in classical Hodgkin lymphoma. Using immunoSEQ multiplex PCR, the repertoire was profiled, and TCRdb retains in-frame clones only, with some absent. The repertoire includes some 93,000 clones, 80% to 95% of them detected once, and about 2.8% sits in the top ten. The sample was peripheral blood mononuclear cells (PBMCs), taken at baseline. The source is a human donor with classical Hodgkin lymphoma. The CDR3 runs from the conserved cysteine through the conserved F or W. The order of the fields is V gene, CDR3 length, clone size, J gene, D gene, CDR3 protein, CDR3 DNA. A D gene is named only where the DNA matches it firmly. A clone size is listed for some rows: how often the clone was seen (once, few, many), or a class if it is expanded.

v_gene: TRBV18; len: 16; abundance: -; j_gene: TRBJ2-5; d_gene: TRBD1; CDR3aa: CASSPNRDRGQETQYF; CDR3nt: TGTGCCAGCTCACCAAACCGGGACAGGGGGCAGGAGACCCAGTACTTC
v_gene: TRBV19; len: 15; abundance: once; j_gene: TRBJ1-5; d_gene: -; CDR3aa: CASTRTVYSNQPQHF; CDR3nt: TGTGCCAGTACCAGGACAGTTTATAGCAATCAGCCCCAGCATTTT
v_gene: TRBV27; len: 11; abundance: once; j_gene: TRBJ1-1; d_gene: -; CDR3aa: CASSLGPEAFF; CDR3nt: TGTGCCAGCAGTTTGGGGCCTGAAGCTTTCTTT
v_gene: TRBV6-5; len: 15; abundance: -; j_gene: TRBJ1-2; d_gene: -; CDR3aa: CASTGRGGKDYGYTF; CDR3nt: TGTGCCAGCACGGGGAGGGGGGGCAAGGATTATGGCTACACCTTC
v_gene: TRBV27; len: 16; abundance: -; j_gene: TRBJ2-3; d_gene: -; CDR3aa: CASSLMGSASTDTQYF; CDR3nt: TGTGCCAGCAGTTTAATGGGCAGTGCTAGCACAGATACGCAGTATTTT
v_gene: TRBV29-1; len: 14; abundance: few; j_gene: TRBJ2-1; d_gene: -; CDR3aa: CSVEGGAPAMGQFF; CDR3nt: TGCAGCGTTGAGGGGGGAGCCCCTGCCATGGGGCAGTTCTTC
v_gene: TRBV7-9; len: 15; abundance: -; j_gene: TRBJ2-1; d_gene: -; CDR3aa: CASSFPGLHNNEQFF; CDR3nt: TGTGCCAGCAGCTTTCCCGGACTCCATAACAATGAGCAGTTCTTC
v_gene: TRBV6-6; len: 13; abundance: -; j_gene: TRBJ1-5; d_gene: -; CDR3aa: CASSLTESGPQHF; CDR3nt: TGTGCCAGCAGCCTGACAGAAAGCGGGCCCCAGCATTTT
v_gene: TRBV5-1; len: 16; abundance: -; j_gene: TRBJ2-2; d_gene: -; CDR3aa: CASSTTGTMHSGELFF; CDR3nt: TGCGCCAGCAGCACGACCGGGACAATGCATTCCGGGGAGCTGTTTTTT
v_gene: TRBV7-6; len: 16; abundance: -; j_gene: TRBJ2-3; d_gene: -; CDR3aa: CASSLVPSGGGDTQYF; CDR3nt: TGTGCCAGCAGCTTAGTGCCTAGCGGAGGGGGGGATACGCAGTATTTT
v_gene: TRBV2; len: 13; abundance: -; j_gene: TRBJ1-2; d_gene: -; CDR3aa: CASSVIRLYGYTF; CDR3nt: TGTGCCAGCAGTGTGATTCGACTCTATGGCTACACCTTC
v_gene: TRBV18; len: 14; abundance: -; j_gene: TRBJ2-5; d_gene: -; CDR3aa: CASSVQPRGETQYF; CDR3nt: TGTGCCAGCTCAGTACAACCTCGGGGGGAGACCCAGTACTTC
v_gene: TRBV5-4; len: 15; abundance: -; j_gene: TRBJ2-2; d_gene: TRBD1; CDR3aa: CASSPDRVDTGELFF; CDR3nt: TGTGCCAGCAGCCCGGACAGGGTAGACACCGGGGAGCTGTTTTTT
v_gene: TRBV6-5; len: 16; abundance: -; j_gene: TRBJ2-7; d_gene: TRBD1; CDR3aa: CASSYTGQGYAYEQYF; CDR3nt: TGTGCCAGCAGTTACACGGGACAGGGGTACGCCTACGAGCAGTACTTC
v_gene: TRBV5-4; len: 13; abundance: -; j_gene: TRBJ2-1; d_gene: -; CDR3aa: CASSLHSGPEQFF; CDR3nt: TGTGCCAGCAGCTTGCACAGCGGCCCCGAGCAGTTCTTC
v_gene: TRBV5-4; len: 14; abundance: -; j_gene: TRBJ2-5; d_gene: -; CDR3aa: CASSLVGPQETQYF; CDR3nt: TGTGCCAGCAGCTTGGTGGGTCCCCAAGAGACCCAGTACTTC
v_gene: TRBV29-1; len: 12; abundance: -; j_gene: TRBJ2-7; d_gene: TRBD1; CDR3aa: CSVVGQSYEQYF; CDR3nt: TGCAGCGTTGTGGGACAGAGCTACGAGCAGTACTTC
v_gene: TRBV18; len: 15; abundance: -; j_gene: TRBJ1-1; d_gene: -; CDR3aa: CASSLKAVSDTEAFF; CDR3nt: TGTGCCAGCTCACTCAAAGCCGTAAGCGACACTGAAGCTTTCTTT
v_gene: TRBV6-6; len: 11; abundance: -; j_gene: TRBJ1-5; d_gene: -; CDR3aa: CASSENQPQHF; CDR3nt: TGTGCCAGCAGTGAAAATCAGCCCCAGCATTTT
v_gene: TRBV9; len: 15; abundance: -; j_gene: TRBJ2-1; d_gene: -; CDR3aa: CASSEQLAAYNEQFF; CDR3nt: TGTGCCAGCAGCGAGCAGCTGGCAGCCTACAATGAGCAGTTCTTC
v_gene: TRBV27; len: 15; abundance: -; j_gene: TRBJ2-3; d_gene: TRBD1; CDR3aa: CASTRQGGSVDTQYF; CDR3nt: TGTGCCAGCACCCGTCAAGGGGGCTCGGTGGATACGCAGTATTTT
v_gene: TRBV6-6; len: 16; abundance: -; j_gene: TRBJ2-7; d_gene: TRBD1; CDR3aa: CASSYSFDRATYEQYF; CDR3nt: TGTGCCAGCAGTTACTCTTTCGACAGGGCCACCTACGAGCAGTACTTC
v_gene: TRBV20-1; len: 11; abundance: -; j_gene: TRBJ2-7; d_gene: -; CDR3aa: CSATRLYEQYF; CDR3nt: TGCAGTGCTACCCGTTTATACGAGCAGTACTTC
v_gene: TRBV27; len: 14; abundance: -; j_gene: TRBJ1-1; d_gene: -; CDR3aa: CASSWAFSGTEAFF; CDR3nt: TGTGCCAGCTCTTGGGCATTTTCGGGCACTGAAGCTTTCTTT
v_gene: TRBV5-6; len: 17; abundance: -; j_gene: TRBJ1-4; d_gene: TRBD1; CDR3aa: CASSLHSGGAFIEKLFF; CDR3nt: TGTGCCAGCAGCTTGCATTCAGGGGGCGCATTCATTGAAAAACTGTTTTTT
v_gene: TRBV30; len: 14; abundance: -; j_gene: TRBJ1-5; d_gene: TRBD1; CDR3aa: CAWGTGDLTQPQHF; CDR3nt: TGTGCCTGGGGTACAGGGGACCTCACTCAGCCCCAGCATTTT